This T cell receptor beta chain was found in a study of radiation and T cells in renal cell carcinoma. Study-wide findings and caveats: In blood, top tumor clones expanded by 2 weeks, shrinking by 4.

The CDR3 loop spans 16 amino acids. Germline V CDR1 and CDR2: SGHKS, YYEKEE (reference sequence). V trimming: 4 bases; J trimming: 1 base; junction bases outside the gene matches: 6. Profiled with immunoSEQ multiplex PCR; TCRdb holds only in-frame clones, not every one. The table has some 78,000 clones, roughly nine tenths seen once; the top ten hold 6%. Time point denoted: blood 4 weeks post-SBRT, at nephrectomy. Treatment specified: 15 Gy SBRT to primary tumor, nephrectomy 4 weeks later. Worth noting for this clone: Its specificity is unknown.

The TCR originated in a woman aged 70-85 years with renal cell carcinoma. Specimen: blood, collected from a patient whose treatment included radiotherapy and nephrectomy. The V call is TRBV5-5, the J call TRBJ1-1; 11 bases align to TRBD1. The CDR3 spells CASSHGTGGSNTEAFF. The CDR3 region has the DNA TGTGCCAGCAGCCACGGGACAGGGGGTTCGAACACTGAAGCTTTCTTT.